This T cell receptor beta chain was identified in a study of response to subunit inactivated influenza vaccine. V shed 8 bases and J shed 4 bases, with 19 bases lying between them. Germline V CDR1 and CDR2: SGHTA, FQGNSA. The CDR3 is made up of 15 amino acids. Points from the study as a whole: It was the authors' suggestion that each seasonal influenza vaccination recruits few new T cells.

One entry per CDR3 protein results from TCRdb running MiXCR on the RT-PCR reads. Seen here are around 490,000 distinct CDR3 sequences, about 7.6% observed once, and the top ten hold 13%. Comment on this clonotype: Its cognate antigen is unknown. Since a much larger clone is just one base distant, this may be a read error.

The chain links TRBV7-2 to TRBJ2-3; a possible D gene is TRBD2 (6 bases). The clonotype originates from a man in his fifties or sixties who received an inactivated influenza vaccine. The sequences come from PBMCs from blood, collected less than 25 months after vaccination. CDR3 coding DNA: TGTGCCAGCCGCGTCCGGGGTAGCGGACCAGATACGCAGTATTTT. Translation: CASRVRGSGPDTQYF.